This entry lists 26 T cell receptor beta chains sequenced from one sample in a study of T cell responses to AZD1222 COVID-19 vaccine. Sequenced by immunoSEQ multiplex PCR; TCRdb stores in-frame clones only, minus some. The sample carries some 140,000 clones, around nine tenths recorded once. The specimen comprised peripheral blood, sampled on day 0 of AZD1222 vaccination. The receptors stem from an adult in good health.

V usage is TRBV7-2 and J usage is TRBJ1-5; D not certain. The CDR3 totals 17 residues. Germline values: CDR1 SGHTA, CDR2 FQGNSA. V gave up 1 base and J gave up 2 bases, with 15 bases separating them. The CDR3, as DNA: TGTGCCAGCAGCTTAGAAGACCCCCGATCCGGCAATCAGCCCCAGCATTTT. Encoded protein: CASSLEDPRSGNQPQHF.

In this sample, this clone turned up once. V usage is TRBV6-5 and J usage is TRBJ2-5; TRBD1 agrees at 9 bases. Germline assignment: CDR1 MNHEY and CDR2 SVGAGI. Trimming removed 8 bases from V and 4 bases from J; junction bases left unmatched: 8. CDR3 length equals 14 residues. For the CDR3, the DNA is TGTGCCAGCGGAAGGACAGGGGTCGGAGAGACCCAGTACTTC. Residues: CASGRTGVGETQYF.

The chain uses TRBV5-8 and TRBJ2-7; D might be TRBD2 (6 bases). The CDR3 is 14 amino acids. Per germline, CDR1 SGHTS and CDR2 YDEGEE. V lost 4 bases and J lost 0, with 11 bases in between. The CDR3 spells CASSPLGSSYEQYF. The CDR3 DNA is TGTGCCAGCAGCCCCCTCGGGAGCTCCTACGAGCAGTACTTC.

This clone has only one observation. J is TRBJ1-1 and V is TRBV10-3; D unclear. Trimming took off 0 bases at V and 1 base at J, with 6 bases between the two ends. The germline V gene encodes CDR1 ENHRY and CDR2 SYGVKD. This CDR3 region has 14 residues. The CDR3 sequence: CAISESDPNTEAFF. In DNA, the CDR3 is TGTGCCATCAGTGAGTCCGACCCGAACACTGAAGCTTTCTTT.

This clone was seen a handful of times. This rearrangement joins TRBV19 to TRBJ1-5; maybe TRBD1 (5 bases). This CDR3 spans 15 amino acids. The germline gives CDR1 LNHDA, CDR2 SQIVND (reference sequence). Trimming shortened V by 10 bases and J by 6 bases, and 22 bases separated the two germline ends. The CDR3 region is CAIRTLGAPGQPQHF. DNA for the CDR3: TGTGCCATCCGAACCCTTGGGGCCCCCGGTCAGCCCCAGCATTTT.

The chain employs TRBV28 and TRBJ1-2, with D tentatively TRBD1 (5 bases). Germline V gene sequence: CDR1 MDHEN, CDR2 SYDVKM. The CDR3 is 15 amino acids. Trimming removed 1 base at V and 6 bases at J, with 15 bases between. The chain's CDR3 is CASSLFSGGTDGYTF. The DNA of the CDR3 is TGTGCCAGCAGTTTATTCTCCGGCGGGACGGATGGCTACACCTTC.

The chain employs TRBV6-5 and TRBJ1-6; D is unresolved. This CDR3 is built from 14 residues. V was cut by 7 bases and J by 0 bases, with 7 bases left in between. Germline CDR1 and CDR2: MNHEY and SVGAGI. The chain's CDR3 is CASIWSSYNSPLHF. CDR3 nucleotide sequence: TGTGCCAGCATTTGGAGCTCCTATAATTCACCCCTCCACTTT.

V is TRBV27 and J is TRBJ1-6; 11 nucleotides line up with TRBD1. This CDR3 has 17 amino acids. The germline V gene has CDR1 MNHEY and CDR2 SMNVEV (reference sequence). V was clipped by 3 bases and J by 5 bases; unmatched bases: 6. This chain's CDR3 is CASSFNGQGANNSPLHF. The CDR3 DNA reads as TGTGCCAGCAGTTTTAACGGACAGGGGGCGAATAATTCACCCCTCCACTTT.

This clone showed up just once. The J gene is TRBJ1-1, the V gene TRBV27, with D hard to call. Trimming stripped 5 bases from V and 3 bases from J, with 19 bases between. Germline V lookup: CDR1 MNHEY, CDR2 SMNVEV (reference sequence). This CDR3 comprises 16 residues. In nucleotides, the CDR3 is TGTGCCAGCAGTGCACACCCGACCAAATTGGACACTGAAGCTTTCTTT. This codes for CASSAHPTKLDTEAFF.

The chain has TRBV5-8 and TRBJ2-7, with no clear D. Trimming removed 1 base from V and 7 bases from J, with 6 bases in between. In germline, CDR1 is SGHTS, CDR2 YDEGEE. This CDR3 is built from 11 residues. CDR3 nucleotides: TGTGCCAGCAGCTTGCTCGATGAGCAGTACTTC. The encoded protein is CASSLLDEQYF.

The chain uses TRBV14 and TRBJ2-1; D is possibly TRBD2 (5 bases). The CDR3 consists of 15 residues. V lost 4 bases to trimming and J lost 0 bases, with 10 bases between them. CDR1 is SGHDN, CDR2 FVKESK, per germline. DNA of the CDR3: TGTGCCAGCAGCCTATCCGGGATCTCCTACAATGAGCAGTTCTTC. Amino acid sequence: CASSLSGISYNEQFF.

The chain combines TRBV6-5 with TRBJ1-6; D gene uncertain. Germline V gene sequence: CDR1 MNHEY, CDR2 SVGAGI. The CDR3 is 14 residues long. Trimming pared 6 bases from V and 0 bases from J, leaving 6 bases between. The CDR3 sequence is CASRKDSYNSPLHF. The CDR3 DNA follows: TGTGCCAGCAGAAAGGACTCCTATAATTCACCCCTCCACTTT.

V gene TRBV6-5 combines with J gene TRBJ2-2, with no clear D. V gave up 3 bases and J gave up 1 base, with 9 bases separating them. Germline CDR1 is MNHEY and CDR2 is SVGAGI. The CDR3 has 15 residues. In DNA, the CDR3 is TGTGCCAGCAGTTATGGGCAGGAGAACACCGGGGAGCTGTTTTTT. It codes for CASSYGQENTGELFF.

The chain couples TRBV28 to TRBJ1-4; 7 positions agree with TRBD1. CDR3 length: 16 amino acids. After removal of 7 bases from V and 8 bases from J, the junction contained 16 bases not matched to a gene. CDR1 is MDHEN, CDR2 SYDVKM, per germline. CDR3 nucleotides: TGTGCCAGCACACAATGGGAGACAGGGAGGCGAGAAAAACTGTTTTTT. Protein: CASTQWETGRREKLFF.

The chain joins TRBV4-1 to TRBJ1-4; D is unclear. The CDR3 has 17 residues. Trimming removed 0 bases from V and 8 bases from J, with 19 bases in between. Germline CDR1 reads MGHRA; CDR2 reads YSYEKL. The CDR3 loop reads CASSQEGRVQSGEKLFF. CDR3 DNA: TGCGCCAGCAGCCAAGAGGGGAGGGTCCAGAGTGGGGAAAAACTGTTTTTT.

V is TRBV7-2 and J is TRBJ2-5; possibly TRBD1 or TRBD2 for D (5 bases each). Trimming took off 5 bases at V and 5 bases at J, with 18 bases between the two ends. Germline CDR1 is SGHTA and CDR2 is FQGNSA. This CDR3 comprises 15 residues. This chain's CDR3 is CASSPRDHSRETQYF. The CDR3 nucleotides are TGTGCCAGCAGCCCCCGGGACCACTCGAGGGAGACCCAGTACTTC.

The chain links TRBV2 to TRBJ2-2, with TRBD1 identical over 8 bases. J gave up 1 base and V 9 bases, and 7 bases lay outside the gene matches. Germline V gene data show CDR1 as SNHLY and CDR2 as FYNNEI. This CDR3 region has 15 residues. The CDR3 protein is CARYSGTGNTGELFF. The CDR3 DNA follows: TGTGCCAGATATTCCGGGACAGGGAACACCGGGGAGCTGTTTTTT.

This chain joins TRBV19 and TRBJ1-6, with a possible D match to TRBD1 (6 bases). This CDR3 has 14 amino acids. Looked up from germline, CDR1 is LNHDA and CDR2 is SQIVND (reference sequence). V lost 4 bases and J lost 7, with 11 bases in between. The CDR3 sequence: CASSTGQLNSPLHF. CDR3 coding DNA: TGTGCCAGTAGTACCGGACAGCTAAATTCACCCCTCCACTTT.

J is TRBJ1-6 and V is TRBV27; D might be TRBD1 (6 bases). CDR1 and CDR2 (germline): MNHEY, SMNVEV (reference sequence). Trimming left V 3 bases short and J 0 bases short, with 12 bases between. The CDR3 is 17 residues long. CDR3 in amino acids: CASSFGTSSSYNSPLHF. CDR3 nucleotide sequence: TGTGCCAGCAGTTTCGGGACATCGAGCTCCTATAATTCACCCCTCCACTTT.

V and J are TRBV5-8 and TRBJ2-1; possibly TRBD2 for D (5 bases). Trimming took off 7 bases at V and 0 bases at J, with 11 bases between the two ends. The CDR3 loop spans 14 amino acids. CDR1 is SGHTS and CDR2 is YDEGEE in the germline V gene. CDR3 region: CASAPRGSYNEQFF. As DNA, the CDR3 is TGTGCCAGCGCCCCCCGGGGCTCCTACAATGAGCAGTTCTTC.

The rearrangement links TRBV5-1 to TRBJ1-2; maybe TRBD1 (5 bases). The CDR3 loop spans 12 amino acids. Germline lookup yields CDR1 SGHRS and CDR2 YFSETQ. The V end lost 0 bases, the J end lost 8 bases, and 8 bases lay between the germline ends. The CDR3 DNA follows: TGCGCCAGCAGCTTGGCGGGGGGAGGCTACACCTTC. It encodes CASSLAGGGYTF.

The chain joins TRBV28 to TRBJ2-1; 9 nucleotides line up with TRBD1. V lost 6 bases, J lost 7 bases, and 19 bases stayed unmatched. The CDR3 contains 18 residues. CDR1 and CDR2 from the germline V gene are MDHEN and SYDVKM. CDR3 coding DNA: TGTGCCAGCAGCGTAATCGTCGCCGGGACAGGGCATTCAAATGAGCAGTTCTTC. Translating gives CASSVIVAGTGHSNEQFF.

The gene calls are TRBV29-1 and TRBJ2-3; 8 nucleotides match TRBD1. CDR1 and CDR2 (germline): SQVTM, ANQGSEA. This CDR3 spans 14 amino acids. The trim removed 8 bases at V and 7 bases at J, leaving 14 bases unmatched. The CDR3 region is CSLPSGTGGYTQYF. CDR3 coding DNA: TGCAGCTTGCCGTCCGGTACAGGGGGATATACGCAGTATTTT.

The chain carries TRBV6-5 and TRBJ1-1, with a tentative D call TRBD1 (6 bases). Germline V gene sequence: CDR1 MNHEY, CDR2 SVGAGI. The V end lost 0 bases, the J end lost 4 bases, and 12 bases lay between the germline ends. The CDR3 totals 15 residues. CDR3 region: CASSYSAGARTEAFF. CDR3 coding DNA: TGTGCCAGCAGTTACTCGGCAGGGGCCCGCACTGAAGCTTTCTTT.

The V call is TRBV25-1, the J call TRBJ1-4, with unresolved D. CDR1 and CDR2 from the germline V gene are MGHDK and SYGVNS. The CDR3 loop spans 13 amino acids. V lost 5 bases, J lost 5 bases, and 9 bases lay in between. The CDR3 spells CASSKTGNEKLFF. Here the CDR3 DNA reads TGTGCCAGCAGTAAGACGGGGAATGAAAAACTGTTTTTT.

This chain uses TRBV11-3 with TRBJ1-4; tentative D call: TRBD1 (5 bases). This CDR3 has 14 residues. Germline CDR1 is SGHNT and CDR2 is YENEEA. V was trimmed by 6 bases and J by 8 bases, leaving 16 bases between them. CDR3 loop: CASSGGLGIEKLFF. The CDR3 bases are TGTGCCAGCAGTGGGGGTTTGGGGATCGAAAAACTGTTTTTT.